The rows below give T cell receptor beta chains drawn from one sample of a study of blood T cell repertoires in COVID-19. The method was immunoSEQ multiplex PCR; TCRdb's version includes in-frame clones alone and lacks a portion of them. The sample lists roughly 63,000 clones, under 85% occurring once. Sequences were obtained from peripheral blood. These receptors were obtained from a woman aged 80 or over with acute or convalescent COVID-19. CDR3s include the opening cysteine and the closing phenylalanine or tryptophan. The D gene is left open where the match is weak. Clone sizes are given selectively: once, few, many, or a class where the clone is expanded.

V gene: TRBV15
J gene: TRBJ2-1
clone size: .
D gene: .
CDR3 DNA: TGTGCCACCAGCCTCTCGCGCGGGACCTACAATGAGCAGTTCTTC
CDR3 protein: CATSLSRGTYNEQFF

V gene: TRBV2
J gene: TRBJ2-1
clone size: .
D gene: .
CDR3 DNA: TGTGCCAGCTTGCAGAACCCAAATTCCGATGAGCAGTTCTTC
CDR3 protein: CASLQNPNSDEQFF

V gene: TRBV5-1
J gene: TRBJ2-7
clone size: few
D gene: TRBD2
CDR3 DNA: TGCGCCAGCAGCTTGGTCCCTACTAGCGCCTCGTACTACGAGCAGTACTTC
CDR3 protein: CASSLVPTSASYYEQYF

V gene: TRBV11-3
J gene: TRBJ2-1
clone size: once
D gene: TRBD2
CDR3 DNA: TGTGCCAGCAGCCCTTTTGCGGGAGGGGTTGAGCAGTTCTTC
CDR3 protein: CASSPFAGGVEQFF

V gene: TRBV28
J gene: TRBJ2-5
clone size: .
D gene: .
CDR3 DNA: TGTGCCAGCAGACAGCAAGAGACCCAGTACTTC
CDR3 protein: CASRQQETQYF

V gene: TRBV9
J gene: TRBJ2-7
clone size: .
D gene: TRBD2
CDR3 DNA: TGTGCCAGCAGCGTAGGGACTAGCAGAAACTACGAGCAGTACTTC
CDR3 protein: CASSVGTSRNYEQYF

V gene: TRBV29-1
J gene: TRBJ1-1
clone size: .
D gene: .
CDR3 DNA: TGCAGCGACCTCCAAAAGCATAGGAACACTGAAGCTTTCTTT
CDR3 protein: CSDLQKHRNTEAFF

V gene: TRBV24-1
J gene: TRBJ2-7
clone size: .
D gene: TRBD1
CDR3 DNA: TGTGCCACCAGTGATACCGGGACAGGAACCGGCTACGAGCAGTACTTC
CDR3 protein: CATSDTGTGTGYEQYF

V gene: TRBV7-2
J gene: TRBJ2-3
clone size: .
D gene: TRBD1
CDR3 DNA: TGTGCCAGCAGCATGATGACAGGGGGCACAGATACGCAGTATTTT
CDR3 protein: CASSMMTGGTDTQYF

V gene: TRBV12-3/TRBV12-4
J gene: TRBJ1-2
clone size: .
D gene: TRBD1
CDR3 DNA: TGTGCCAGCAGGGGGACAGGGGAAGATGGCTACACCTTC
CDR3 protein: CASRGTGEDGYTF

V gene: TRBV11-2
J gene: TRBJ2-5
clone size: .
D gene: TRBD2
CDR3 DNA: TGTGCCAGCAGCCCCTCGATGACTAGCGGGAAGGAGACCCAGTACTTC
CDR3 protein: CASSPSMTSGKETQYF

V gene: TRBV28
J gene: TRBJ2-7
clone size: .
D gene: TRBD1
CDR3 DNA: TGTGCCAGCAGTTCTCAAGGGACAGGGGAGGATTACGAGCAGTACTTC
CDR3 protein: CASSSQGTGEDYEQYF

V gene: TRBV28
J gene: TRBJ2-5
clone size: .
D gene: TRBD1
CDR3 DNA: TGTGCCAGCAGTCCATGGACAGGGCAAGAGACCCAGTACTTC
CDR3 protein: CASSPWTGQETQYF

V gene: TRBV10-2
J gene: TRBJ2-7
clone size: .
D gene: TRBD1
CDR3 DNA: TGCGCCACTAGGGGGACAGGGACCTACGAGCAGTACTTC
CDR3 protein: CATRGTGTYEQYF

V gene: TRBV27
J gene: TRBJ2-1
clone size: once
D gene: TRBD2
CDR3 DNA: TGTGCCAGCAGTCCAGGAGATCTAGCGGGATTCTACAATGAGCAGTTCTTC
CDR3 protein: CASSPGDLAGFYNEQFF

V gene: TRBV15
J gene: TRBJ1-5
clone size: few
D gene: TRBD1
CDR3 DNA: TGTGCCACCAGTTTGGACAGGGGGTCCAATCAGCCCCAGCATTTT
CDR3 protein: CATSLDRGSNQPQHF

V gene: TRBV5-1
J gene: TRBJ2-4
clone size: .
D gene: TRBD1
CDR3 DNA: TGCGCCAGCAGCCGGATTGGGACAGGGGGAGACATTCAGTACTTC
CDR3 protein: CASSRIGTGGDIQYF

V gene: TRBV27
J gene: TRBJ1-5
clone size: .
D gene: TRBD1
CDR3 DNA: TGTGCCAGCAGTTTATCCCCGGGACAGGGTGCCAATCAGCCCCAGCATTTT
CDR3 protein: CASSLSPGQGANQPQHF

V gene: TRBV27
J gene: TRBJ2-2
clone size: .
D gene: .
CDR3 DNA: TGTGCCAGCAGTTTCCGATCACCAGGCCTAACGGCCGGGGAGCTGTTTTTT
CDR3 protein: CASSFRSPGLTAGELFF

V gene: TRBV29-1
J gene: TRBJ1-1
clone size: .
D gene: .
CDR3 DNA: TGCAGCGTAACCAGGGTAAACACTGAAGCTTTCTTT
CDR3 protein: CSVTRVNTEAFF

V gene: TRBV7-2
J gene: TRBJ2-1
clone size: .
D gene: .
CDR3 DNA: TGTGCCAGCAGCTTAGCGGGGGGTGAGCAGTTCTTC
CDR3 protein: CASSLAGGEQFF

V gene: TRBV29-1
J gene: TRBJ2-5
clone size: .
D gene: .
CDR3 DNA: TGCAGCGTTGAAGAAGGGGGGGCGTCGACCCAGTACTTC
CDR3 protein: CSVEEGGASTQYF

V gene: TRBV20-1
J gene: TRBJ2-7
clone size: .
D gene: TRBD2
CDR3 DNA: TGCAGTGCTAGTGAATTGACTAGCGGGAGGTCCGAGCAGTACTTC
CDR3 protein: CSASELTSGRSEQYF

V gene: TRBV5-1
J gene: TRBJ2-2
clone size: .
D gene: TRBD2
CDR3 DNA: TGCGCCAGCAGCTCTAGCCTAGCGGGACCGAACACCGGGGAGCTGTTTTTT
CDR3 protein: CASSSSLAGPNTGELFF

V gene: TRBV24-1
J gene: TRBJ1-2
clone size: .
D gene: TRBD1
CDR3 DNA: TGTGCCACCAGTGACCGGACAGGGGGATATGGCTACACCTTC
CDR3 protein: CATSDRTGGYGYTF

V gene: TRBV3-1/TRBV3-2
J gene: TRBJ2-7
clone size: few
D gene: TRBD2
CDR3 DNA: TGTGCCAGCAGCCTTCGGCCAGCGGGAGGCTACGAGCAGTACTTC
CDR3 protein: CASSLRPAGGYEQYF

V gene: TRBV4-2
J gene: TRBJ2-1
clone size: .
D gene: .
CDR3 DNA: TGTGCCAGCAGCCAAAGAAGGGCTAGCGACTCCTACAATGAGCAGTTCTTC
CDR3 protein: CASSQRRASDSYNEQFF

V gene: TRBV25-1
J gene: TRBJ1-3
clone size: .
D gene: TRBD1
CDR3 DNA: TGTGCCAGCAGTGCCGGGACAGGGGGCTCTGGAAACACCATATATTTT
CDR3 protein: CASSAGTGGSGNTIYF

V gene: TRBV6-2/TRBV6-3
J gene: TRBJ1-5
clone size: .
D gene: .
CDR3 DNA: TGTGCCAGCAGTTACTCGAGGCAGAGTCTCTATAGCAATCAGCCCCAGCATTTT
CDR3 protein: CASSYSRQSLYSNQPQHF

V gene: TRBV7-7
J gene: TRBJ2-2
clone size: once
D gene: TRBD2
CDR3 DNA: TGTGCTAGCAGCACGGGAGGGGGGAACACCGGGGAGCTGTTTTTT
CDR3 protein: CASSTGGGNTGELFF

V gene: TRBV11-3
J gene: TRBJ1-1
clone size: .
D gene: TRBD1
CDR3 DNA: TGTGCCAGCAGACAACAGGGGGTGAACACTGAAGCTTTCTTT
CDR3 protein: CASRQQGVNTEAFF

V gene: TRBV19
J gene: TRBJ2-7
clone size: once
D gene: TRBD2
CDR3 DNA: TGTGCCAGTAGTGTCACTAGCGGCCCCTACGAGCAGTACTTC
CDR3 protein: CASSVTSGPYEQYF

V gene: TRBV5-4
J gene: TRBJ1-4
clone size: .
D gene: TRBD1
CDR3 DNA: TGTGCCAGCAGCAAAGGGACAGGGGAGTTAAAAAAACTGTTTTTT
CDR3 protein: CASSKGTGELKKLFF

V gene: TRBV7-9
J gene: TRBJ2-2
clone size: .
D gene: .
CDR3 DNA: TGTGCCAGCAGCGAACTCCAGGCCGGGGAGCTGTTTTTT
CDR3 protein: CASSELQAGELFF

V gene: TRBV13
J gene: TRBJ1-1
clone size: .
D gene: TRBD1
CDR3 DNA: TGTGCCAGCAGCCTGTCTGTTAACAGGGGCATGAACACTGAAGCTTTCTTT
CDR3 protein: CASSLSVNRGMNTEAFF

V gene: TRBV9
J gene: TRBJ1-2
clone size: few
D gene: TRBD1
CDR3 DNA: TGTGCCAGCAGCGTAGGGACAGGGGGGTTTGGCTACACCTTC
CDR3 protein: CASSVGTGGFGYTF

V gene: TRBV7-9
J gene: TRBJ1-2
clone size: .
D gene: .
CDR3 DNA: TGTGCCAGCAGCACCCCCTGGGGGGACCCCATGGGACGGTCTACTGGCTACACCTTC
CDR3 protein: CASSTPWGDPMGRSTGYTF

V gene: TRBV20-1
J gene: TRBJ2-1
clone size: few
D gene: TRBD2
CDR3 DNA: TGCAGTGCTAGTGGGACTAGCGGGCCCCCCTACAATGAGCAGTTCTTC
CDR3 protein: CSASGTSGPPYNEQFF

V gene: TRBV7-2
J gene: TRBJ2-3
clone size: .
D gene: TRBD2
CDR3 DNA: TGTGCCAGCAGCCCCCGGACTAGCGGGAGGGCAGATACGCAGTATTTT
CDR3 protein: CASSPRTSGRADTQYF

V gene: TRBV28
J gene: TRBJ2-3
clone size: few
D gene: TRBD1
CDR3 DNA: TGTGCCAGCAGTCCCAGGGGGTTCAAACCAGATACGCAGTATTTT
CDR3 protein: CASSPRGFKPDTQYF

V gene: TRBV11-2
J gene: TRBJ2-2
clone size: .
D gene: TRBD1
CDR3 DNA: TGTGCCAGCAGCTGGGACAGGGCGCCCGGGGAGCTGTTTTTT
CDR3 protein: CASSWDRAPGELFF

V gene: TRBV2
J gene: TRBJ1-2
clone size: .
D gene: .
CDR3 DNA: TGTGCCGGGAGTCGGGCCCCGGGCAACTATGGCTACACCTTC
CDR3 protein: CAGSRAPGNYGYTF

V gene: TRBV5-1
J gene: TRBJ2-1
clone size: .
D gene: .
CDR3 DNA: TGCGCCAGCAGCTTGGAAGGTGGGAGGTGGAATGAGCAGTTCTTC
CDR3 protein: CASSLEGGRWNEQFF

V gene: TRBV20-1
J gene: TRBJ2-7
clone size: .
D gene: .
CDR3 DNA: TGCAGTGCTAGTGGCGAGTACCCCCTCGAGCAGTACTTC
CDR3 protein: CSASGEYPLEQYF

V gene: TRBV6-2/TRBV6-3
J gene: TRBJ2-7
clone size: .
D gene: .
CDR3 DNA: TGTGCCAGCAGTTACTCAAAATACAGCTCCTACGAGCAGTACTTC
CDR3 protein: CASSYSKYSSYEQYF